This TCR beta chain was captured in a study of CD8 T cells in ankylosing spondylitis. Study conclusions and caveats: What seemed typical of ankylosing spondylitis blood was a TCR beta motif built from several highly homologous variants.

V gave up 7 bases and J gave up 6 bases, with 18 bases separating them. The CDR3 runs to 14 residues. The germline V gene has CDR1 SGHNT and CDR2 YYREEE (reference sequence). Comments on this clonotype: Its specificity is not known.

Each CDR3 protein gets one entry after TCRdb re-called the 5' RACE reads with MiXCR. Here the sample spans around 340,000 distinct CDR3 sequences, approximately 14% being singletons. This TCR came from a male donor with ankylosing spondylitis or in good health (not recorded which). Specimen: blood, either unsorted or a sorted T cell fraction (not recorded which). The J gene is TRBJ2-3, the V gene TRBV5-4, with a tentative D call TRBD1 (6 bases). The CDR3 region has the DNA TGTGCCAGCGGGTGGCAGGGGAAGGACGATACGCAGTATTTT. Its protein is CASGWQGKDDTQYF.